These 23 T cell receptor beta chains share one sample of origin, sequenced in a study of blood T cell repertoires in COVID-19. Only in-frame clones appear in the TCRdb table, and some are missing; sequencing was by immunoSEQ multiplex PCR. The sample carries 150,000 to 200,000 clones, roughly 80% recorded once. Input material: PBMCs or T cells enriched from blood (not recorded which). Source of these receptors: a woman between 45 and 65 years old who had recovered from COVID-19.

CDR3 loop: CASSSPGLAQETQYF. In DNA, the CDR3 is TGTGCCAGCAGCTCCCCGGGACTAGCGCAAGAGACCCAGTACTTC. The rearrangement joins TRBV5-6 to TRBJ2-5, with 10 positions matching TRBD2. V lost 3 bases, J lost 2 bases, and 4 bases stayed unmatched. This CDR3 is built from 15 residues. The germline V gene encodes CDR1 SGHDT and CDR2 YYEEEE. The variable domain in full, with the rest retrieved from reference TRBV5-6 and TRBJ2-5, is DAGVTQSPTHLIKTRGQQVTLRCSPKSGHDTVSWYQQALGQGPQFIFQYYEEEERQRGNFPDRFSGHQFPNYSSELNVNALLLGDSALYLCASSSPGLAQETQYFGPGTRLLVL.

This clone was counted only a few times. The chain employs TRBV4-1 and TRBJ2-7; possibly TRBD1 for D (5 bases). In germline, CDR1 is MGHRA, CDR2 YSYEKL. V was pared by 2 bases and J by 0 bases, with 8 bases between. The CDR3 covers 14 residues. The CDR3 region has the DNA TGCGCCAGCAGCCAAAAACAGGACTCCTACGAGCAGTACTTC. It yields the protein CASSQKQDSYEQYF.

CDR3 amino acids: CASSISAGGGSNEQFF. The CDR3 DNA reads as TGTGCCAGTAGTATCTCAGCGGGAGGAGGGTCCAATGAGCAGTTCTTC. The chain carries TRBV19 and TRBJ2-1, with 9 bases aligning to TRBD2. Per germline, CDR1 LNHDA and CDR2 SQIVND (reference sequence). After removal of 3 bases from V and 6 bases from J, the junction contained 9 bases not matched to a gene. This CDR3 comprises 16 residues.

The rearrangement uses TRBV27 and TRBJ2-7, with a tentative D call TRBD1 (6 bases). This CDR3 is 13 amino acids long. The V end was cut by 4 bases, the J end by 4 bases, with 11 bases between. CDR1 and CDR2 from the germline V gene are MNHEY and SMNVEV (reference sequence). Here the CDR3 reads CASSSRQGYEQYF. CDR3 in DNA: TGTGCCAGCAGTTCACGCCAGGGGTACGAGCAGTACTTC.

This clone came up once. The chain uses TRBV5-1 and TRBJ2-7; D is perhaps TRBD2 (6 bases). CDR1 and CDR2 from the germline V gene are SGHRS and YFSETQ. The V end was cut by 0 bases, the J end by 2 bases, with 6 bases between. The CDR3 is made up of 13 amino acids. The CDR3 DNA is TGCGCCAGCAGCTTGGAGCGGGCCTACGAGCAGTACTTC. It is translated as CASSLERAYEQYF.

The chain employs TRBV29-1 and TRBJ2-3; 8 nucleotides line up with TRBD1. The germline V gene encodes CDR1 SQVTM and CDR2 ANQGSEA. V was pared by 4 bases and J by 1 base, with 7 bases of the junction left unmatched. The CDR3 has 15 residues. CDR3 coding DNA: TGCAGCGTTGCGGCAGGGGGCGTCGGCACAGATACGCAGTATTTT. Translated, it gives CSVAAGGVGTDTQYF.

The chain carries TRBV28 and TRBJ1-2, with D tentatively TRBD1 (5 bases). Germline CDR1 MDHEN, CDR2 SYDVKM. The CDR3 extends over 14 amino acids. V shed 2 bases and J shed 3 bases, with 10 bases lying between them. CDR3 coding DNA: TGTGCCAGCAGTTTAATCGGGGGGTACTATGGCTACACCTTC. Protein sequence: CASSLIGGYYGYTF.

The chain links TRBV5-5 to TRBJ1-2; D possibly corresponds to TRBD1 (5 bases). CDR1 and CDR2 from the germline V gene are SGHKS and YYEKEE (reference sequence). The germline V and J ends were trimmed by 0 bases and 13 bases, with 16 bases remaining between them. This CDR3 contains 13 residues. The CDR3 DNA reads TGTGCCAGCAGCTTGGGCGGCAGGGACTCCTTCACCTTC. As protein: CASSLGGRDSFTF.

The chain uses TRBV7-8 and TRBJ1-3; D may be TRBD1 (6 bases). Between the trimmed V and J ends, which lost 5 bases and 1 base, there was a span of 18 bases. The CDR3 consists of 17 residues. CDR1 is SGHVS, CDR2 FQNEAQ, per germline. This chain's CDR3 is CASSPRRGIESGNTIYF. The CDR3 DNA follows: TGTGCCAGCAGCCCCCGTAGGGGGATCGAATCTGGAAACACCATATATTTT. The variable domain in full, with the rest retrieved from reference TRBV7-8 and TRBJ1-3, is GAGVSQSPRYKVAKRGQDVALRCDPISGHVSLFWYQQALGQGPEFLTYFQNEAQLDKSGLPSDRFFAERPEGSVSTLKIQRTQQEDSAVYLCASSPRRGIESGNTIYFGEGSWLTVV.

This rearrangement joins TRBV28 to TRBJ1-3; TRBD1 is a possible D gene (6 bases). This CDR3 has 18 residues. V was shortened by 5 bases and J by 3 bases, with 23 bases between the two germline ends. CDR1 is MDHEN and CDR2 is SYDVKM in the germline V gene. The DNA for the CDR3 is TGTGCCAGCAGTCCCATGAAACAACAGGGCTTGGGTGGAAACACCATATATTTT. This sequence encodes CASSPMKQQGLGGNTIYF. The full variable domain, rest sourced from reference TRBV28 and TRBJ1-3, is DVKVTQSSRYLVKRTGEKVFLECVQDMDHENMFWYRQDPGLGLRLIYFSYDVKMKEKGDIPEGYSVSREKKERFSLILESASTNQTSMYLCASSPMKQQGLGGNTIYFGEGSWLTVV.

V gene TRBV4-1 combines with J gene TRBJ2-1; 11 nucleotides line up with TRBD2. CDR1 and CDR2 (germline): MGHRA, YSYEKL. CDR3 size: 18 residues. V lost 5 bases, J lost 1 base, and 10 bases stayed unmatched. CDR3 bases: TGCGCCAGCAGCTCCACGCGGCTAGCGGGAGGTTCCTACAATGAGCAGTTCTTC. Its translation is CASSSTRLAGGSYNEQFF.

CDR3 bases: TGTGCCAGCAGCAAATCGGCGACGGGAAGGCGGACAGATACGCAGTATTTT. As protein: CASSKSATGRRTDTQYF. V gene TRBV21-1 combines with J gene TRBJ2-3; the table's D call, TRBD2, has no DNA check behind it. TRBV21-1 is designated a pseudogene. CDR3 length: 17 residues.

The chain carries TRBV5-1 and TRBJ1-5; 10 bases map to TRBD1. This CDR3 has 14 residues. Germline V gives CDR1 SGHRS, CDR2 YFSETQ. J was trimmed by 5 bases and V by 4 bases; bases with no gene match: 3. The CDR3 spells CASSQGQGDQPQHF. Here the CDR3 DNA reads TGCGCCAGCAGCCAAGGACAGGGGGATCAGCCCCAGCATTTT.

The rearrangement links TRBV28 to TRBJ1-1; possible D gene TRBD1, 5 bases. This CDR3 is built from 15 residues. Per germline, CDR1 MDHEN and CDR2 SYDVKM. Trimming removed 7 bases from V and 1 base from J, with 16 bases in between. The CDR3 region has the DNA TGTGCCAGCAATCCCACTGGGGCGAGGAACACTGAAGCTTTCTTT. Its protein is CASNPTGARNTEAFF. Complete variable domain (other parts from reference TRBV28 and TRBJ1-1): DVKVTQSSRYLVKRTGEKVFLECVQDMDHENMFWYRQDPGLGLRLIYFSYDVKMKEKGDIPEGYSVSREKKERFSLILESASTNQTSMYLCASNPTGARNTEAFFGQGTRLTVV.

This chain links TRBV4-3 with TRBJ1-1; no reliable D call. Germline values: CDR1 LGHNA, CDR2 YSLEER. This CDR3 has 13 amino acids. Deletions cut 2 bases from V and 8 bases from J, with 12 bases between. The CDR3 here is CASSQFVRGEAFF. CDR3 coding DNA: TGCGCCAGCAGCCAATTTGTTCGGGGAGAAGCTTTCTTT.

Only a few counts were recorded for this clone. The chain has TRBV5-1 and TRBJ2-1; 7 bases line up with TRBD2. The J segment lost 1 base and the V segment lost 0 bases, leaving 4 bases of the junction unmatched. The germline V gene has CDR1 SGHRS and CDR2 YFSETQ. This CDR3 has 16 amino acids. The CDR3 sequence: CASSLEASGSYNEQFF. Here the CDR3 DNA reads TGCGCCAGCAGCTTGGAGGCTAGCGGATCCTACAATGAGCAGTTCTTC.

The chain uses TRBV27 and TRBJ2-1; 9 positions agree with TRBD1. Germline V lookup: CDR1 MNHEY, CDR2 SMNVEV (reference sequence). This CDR3 contains 16 residues. V shed 6 bases and J 4 bases; nucleotides not matched to a gene: 10. As DNA, the CDR3 is TGTGCCAGCAGCGTCTTTTCGGACAGGGGATACAATGAGCAGTTCTTC. Protein sequence: CASSVFSDRGYNEQFF.

This chain's CDR3 is CASRAVGNNEQFF. The CDR3 DNA sequence: TGTGCCAGCAGGGCCGTGGGCAACAATGAGCAGTTCTTC. This chain joins TRBV6-5 and TRBJ2-1; no definite D call. Germline V gene sequence: CDR1 MNHEY, CDR2 SVGAGI. Trimming shortened V by 6 bases and J by 5 bases, and 11 bases separated the two germline ends. The CDR3 spans 13 residues.

V and J are TRBV29-1 and TRBJ2-5, with 7 positions matching TRBD1. The CDR3 extends over 16 amino acids. The J segment lost 4 bases and the V segment lost 1 base, leaving 12 bases of the junction unmatched. Germline lookup yields CDR1 SQVTM and CDR2 ANQGSEA. CDR3 amino acids: CSVEVGPGGLAETQYF. CDR3 bases: TGCAGCGTTGAAGTCGGGCCAGGGGGTTTGGCAGAGACCCAGTACTTC.

This clone was counted only a few times. The chain joins TRBV5-5 to TRBJ2-1, with 8 bases that match TRBD2. The V and J ends lost 0 bases and 6 bases, in that order; junction bases with no gene match: 8. Germline CDR1 reads SGHKS; CDR2 reads YYEKEE (reference sequence). CDR3 length: 16 amino acids. The CDR3 is CASSLAPTGTSNEQFF. The CDR3, as DNA: TGTGCCAGCAGCTTGGCCCCCACCGGGACTAGCAATGAGCAGTTCTTC.

CDR3 sequence (DNA): TGTGCCAGCTCACAAGGGGCTTACTACGAGCAGTACTTC. It encodes CASSQGAYYEQYF. The V gene is TRBV18, the J gene TRBJ2-7; tentative D call: TRBD1 (5 bases). V lost 4 bases to trimming and J lost 3 bases, with 10 bases between them. There are 13 residues in the CDR3. Germline V gives CDR1 KGHSH, CDR2 LQKENI. The full variable domain, in which reference TRBV18 and TRBJ2-7 provide the parts outside the CDR3, is NAGVMQNPRHLVRRRGQEARLRCSPMKGHSHVYWYRQLPEEGLKFMVYLQKENIIDESGMPKERFSAEFPKEGPSILRIQQVVRGDSAAYFCASSQGAYYEQYFGPGTRLTVT.

The genes are TRBV11-2 and TRBJ2-7; D might be TRBD1 (5 bases). The germline V and J ends were trimmed by 3 bases and 2 bases, with 8 bases remaining between them. The germline CDR1 and CDR2 sequences are SGHAT and FQNNGV. The length of the CDR3 is 13 residues. CDR3 region: CASSFGRAYEQYF. CDR3 coding DNA: TGTGCCAGCAGCTTTGGCAGGGCCTACGAGCAGTACTTC.

The chain uses TRBV18 and TRBJ1-6; no firm D call. The CDR3 is 13 amino acids. Trimming removed 8 bases at V and 7 bases at J, with 12 bases between. CDR1 and CDR2 (germline): KGHSH, LQKENI. Written as DNA, the CDR3 is TGTGCCAGCACAGACAACTCCAATTCACCCCTCCACTTT. Its translation: CASTDNSNSPLHF. Full variable domain (rest looked up from reference TRBV18 and TRBJ1-6): NAGVMQNPRHLVRRRGQEARLRCSPMKGHSHVYWYRQLPEEGLKFMVYLQKENIIDESGMPKERFSAEFPKEGPSILRIQQVVRGDSAAYFCASTDNSNSPLHFGNGTRLTVT.